This section outlines one T cell receptor beta chain sequence together with its context. The treatment is: roughly 19 received Ad26.COV2.S at low or high dose, single or two shots; 5 received placebo; per-sample allocation not given. Collection of the samples took place on day 63 after the first injection of vaccine or placebo. Assay: immunoSEQ multiplex PCR; the TCRdb copy retains only in-frame clones and omits some. Of 440,000 or so clones in the sample, 89% were seen once. These data originate in a study of Ad26.COV2.S vaccination and SARS-CoV-2 variants. There are 16 residues in the CDR3. J gave up 3 bases and V 0 bases, and 8 bases lay outside the gene matches. In germline, CDR1 is SGHNT, CDR2 YYREEE (reference sequence).

The chain recombines TRBV5-4 with TRBJ1-2, with 7 nucleotides matching TRBD1. The source material was peripheral blood, sampled in a trial of Ad26.COV2.S vaccine versus placebo. This TCR derives from a person aged 18 to 65 who received the Ad26.COV2.S COVID-19 vaccine or a placebo. The CDR3 sequence is CASSLEYQGGDYGYTF. The CDR3 DNA is TGTGCCAGCAGCTTGGAATATCAAGGGGGCGACTATGGCTACACCTTC.